These 20 T cell receptor beta chains came from one sample sequenced in a study of somatic mutations in cytotoxic T cells in rheumatoid arthritis. Only in-frame clones appear in the TCRdb table, and some are missing; sequencing was by immunoSEQ multiplex PCR. The profile shows about 2,800 clones, over 50% of them singletons. The source material was CD8+ T cells sorted from synovial fluid. The receptors derive from a woman aged 18-29 years with rheumatoid arthritis.

CDR3 DNA sequence: TGTGCCAGCAGTGGGACTGCAACTGGAAACACCATATATTTT. Its translation is CASSGTATGNTIYF. This rearrangement joins TRBV28 to TRBJ1-3; tentative D call: TRBD1 (5 bases). V lost 5 bases and J 2 bases, leaving 10 bases between the germline ends. The CDR3 has 14 amino acids. Germline loops: CDR1 MDHEN, CDR2 SYDVKM.

By its share, this clone is large. This sequence joins TRBV4-3 and TRBJ1-1; 8 nucleotides line up with TRBD1. Trimming removed 4 bases from V and 5 bases from J; junction bases left unmatched: 6. This CDR3 region has 14 residues. Germline V lookup: CDR1 LGHNA, CDR2 YSLEER. As DNA, the CDR3 is TGCGCCAGCAGCCCCGACAGGGGCGGGACTGAAGCTTTCTTT. Amino acids: CASSPDRGGTEAFF.

This chain joins TRBV9 and TRBJ1-1; maybe TRBD1 (5 bases). Trimming cost V 3 bases and J 4 bases, with 19 bases left between them. The germline CDR1 and CDR2 sequences are SGDLS and YYNGEE. This CDR3 has 16 amino acids. CDR3 loop: CASSAFDGGGGTEAFF. In DNA form, the CDR3 reads TGTGCCAGCAGCGCCTTCGATGGGGGGGGTGGCACTGAAGCTTTCTTT.

The V call is TRBV27, the J call TRBJ1-2; D ambiguous. This CDR3 contains 13 residues. Germline assignment: CDR1 MNHEY and CDR2 SMNVEV (reference sequence). With 2 bases removed from V and 4 bases from J, the gap between germline ends came to 8 bases. Written as DNA, the CDR3 is TGTGCCAGCAGTTTAGCACAGACCTATGGCTACACCTTC. Its protein is CASSLAQTYGYTF.

The chain links TRBV5-6 to TRBJ1-1, with 11 bases fitting TRBD1. This CDR3 has 14 residues. CDR1 and CDR2 from the germline V gene are SGHDT and YYEEEE. The junction had 2 bases not matched to a gene; V was cut back by 3 bases and J by 4 bases. CDR3 region: CASSSGQGATEAFF. In nucleotides, the CDR3 is TGTGCCAGCAGCTCCGGACAGGGGGCCACTGAAGCTTTCTTT.

This clone appeared once. The chain employs TRBV19 and TRBJ1-1; D ambiguous. V shed 5 bases and J shed 1 base, with 11 bases lying between them. Germline assignment: CDR1 LNHDA and CDR2 SQIVND (reference sequence). This CDR3 comprises 14 residues. DNA for the CDR3: TGTGCCAGTAGTGCCTATTCCGGGAACACTGAAGCTTTCTTT. Translating gives CASSAYSGNTEAFF. The variable domain in full, with the rest retrieved from reference TRBV19 and TRBJ1-1, is DGGITQSPKYLFRKEGQNVTLSCEQNLNHDAMYWYRQDPGQGLRLIYYSQIVNDFQKGDIAEGYSVSREKKESFPLTVTSAQKNPTAFYLCASSAYSGNTEAFFGQGTRLTVV.

This clone is large in the sample. The V gene is TRBV19, the J gene TRBJ2-1; 9 bases match TRBD2. V lost 8 bases and J lost 15; bases outside the gene matches: 8. Germline V gives CDR1 LNHDA, CDR2 SQIVND (reference sequence). This CDR3 spans 11 amino acids. The CDR3 bases are TGTGCCAGTTTAGGCGGGGGGGCGAGGTTCTTC. Translated, it gives CASLGGGARFF.

The sample holds a few counts of this clone. The chain uses TRBV7-8 and TRBJ2-5, with TRBD2 matching 15 bases. Trimming at V came to 5 bases and at J to 3 bases, leaving 4 bases not matched to a gene. The CDR3 consists of 16 residues. Germline CDR1 reads SGHVS; CDR2 reads FQNEAQ. Here the CDR3 DNA reads TGTGCCAGCAGCCCCAGGACTAGCGGGGGGGAAGAGACCCAGTACTTC. It yields the protein CASSPRTSGGEETQYF.

The chain recombines TRBV5-1 with TRBJ2-7, with 8 bases that match TRBD1. This CDR3 contains 17 residues. Trimming took 0 bases from V and 6 from J; bases not matched to a gene: 14. Germline lookup yields CDR1 SGHRS and CDR2 YFSETQ. The DNA of the CDR3 is TGCGCCAGCAGCTTGGCCGAGGACAGGGCTTTTACCGGCGAGCAGTACTTC. Translating gives CASSLAEDRAFTGEQYF. The full variable domain, rest sourced from reference TRBV5-1 and TRBJ2-7, is KAGVTQTPRYLIKTRGQQVTLSCSPISGHRSVSWYQQTPGQGLQFLFEYFSETQRNKGNFPGRFSGRQFSNSRSEMNVSTLELGDSALYLCASSLAEDRAFTGEQYFGPGTRLTVT.

This clone came up a few times. DNA of the CDR3: TGTGCCACCAGCAGAGATGAGGGCTCTGGGGCCAACGTCCTGACTTTC. Its protein is CATSRDEGSGANVLTF. The chain links TRBV15 to TRBJ2-6, with D possibly matching TRBD2 (5 bases). The germline V and J ends were trimmed by 0 bases and 0 bases, with 6 bases remaining between them. Germline lookup yields CDR1 LNHNV and CDR2 YYDKDF (reference sequence). The CDR3 consists of 16 residues.

V and J are TRBV5-1 and TRBJ2-1; D may be TRBD2 (5 bases). Germline V gene sequence: CDR1 SGHRS, CDR2 YFSETQ. The V and J ends lost 4 bases and 0 bases respectively, with 11 bases between them. The CDR3 consists of 15 residues. DNA of the CDR3: TGCGCCAGCAGCGGAAGCGGCAGCTCCTACAATGAGCAGTTCTTC. It is translated as CASSGSGSSYNEQFF.

The chain couples TRBV6-1 to TRBJ2-7, with 8 bases fitting TRBD1. V was pared by 4 bases and J by 2 bases, with 1 base of the junction left unmatched. The CDR3 spans 13 residues. The germline CDR1 and CDR2 sequences are MNHNS and SASEGT. The CDR3 DNA is TGTGCCAGCAGTGGGACAGGGCCCTACGAGCAGTACTTC. This gives the protein CASSGTGPYEQYF.

This chain links TRBV5-1 with TRBJ1-1; possible D gene TRBD1, 6 bases. CDR1 is SGHRS, CDR2 YFSETQ, per germline. The V gene lost 2 bases and the J gene lost 2 bases, with 22 bases spanning the gap. There are 18 residues in the CDR3. The CDR3 loop reads CASSLSPLRGGYNTEAFF. The CDR3 DNA is TGCGCCAGCAGCTTATCTCCCCTAAGGGGGGGTTACAACACTGAAGCTTTCTTT.

This sequence joins TRBV27 and TRBJ1-5; no definite D call. CDR3 size: 14 residues. The V end was cut by 6 bases, the J end by 1 base, with 10 bases between. Germline loops: CDR1 MNHEY, CDR2 SMNVEV (reference sequence). The CDR3 nucleotides read TGTGCCAGCAGCGCCTGGGAGAGCAATCAGCCCCAGCATTTT. It translates to CASSAWESNQPQHF.

The chain joins TRBV19 to TRBJ2-5; TRBD1 agrees at 7 bases. The J call may not be correct, given that the DNA end is closer to TRBJ2-7. CDR3 size: 13 residues. Germline CDR1 and CDR2: LNHDA and SQIVND (reference sequence). This chain's CDR3 is CASSPGQFYEQYF. For the CDR3, the DNA is TGTGCCAGTAGCCCGGGACAGTTCTACGAGCAGTACTTC.

The chain joins TRBV30 to TRBJ2-5, with 10 bases lining up with TRBD2. The junction had 9 bases not matched to a gene; V was cut back by 0 bases and J by 5 bases. The CDR3 has 16 residues. The germline CDR1 and CDR2 sequences are GTSNPN and SVGIG (reference sequence). This CDR3 reads CAWSVGASGGGETQYF. The CDR3 DNA sequence: TGTGCCTGGAGTGTGGGGGCTAGCGGGGGCGGGGAGACCCAGTACTTC.

This clone was observed a few times. This rearrangement joins TRBV28 to TRBJ1-2, with 8 bases aligning to TRBD1. V shed 6 bases, J shed 5 bases, and the junction held 8 bases outside the gene matches. This CDR3 is built from 14 residues. Germline V gene data show CDR1 as MDHEN and CDR2 as SYDVKM. CDR3 DNA sequence: TGTGCCAGCAGCCCCACAGGGGGAGGGTATGGCTACACCTTC. The encoded protein is CASSPTGGGYGYTF.

This clone has just a few counts. The CDR3 spells CASSLWITGDEQYF. The CDR3 region has the DNA TGTGCCAGCAGTTTATGGATAACAGGGGACGAGCAGTACTTC. The chain links TRBV27 to TRBJ2-5, with 7 positions matching TRBD1. Gene TRBJ2-7 matches the end of the DNA better, so the J call may be wrong. The CDR3 runs to 14 residues. Germline CDR1 MNHEY, CDR2 SMNVEV (reference sequence).

This clone was observed a few times. This chain joins TRBV4-1 and TRBJ2-2; 8 bases match TRBD1. Germline lookup yields CDR1 MGHRA and CDR2 YSYEKL. The CDR3 consists of 14 residues. V shed 3 bases and J 7 bases; nucleotides not matched to a gene: 4. The CDR3: CASSHRGRVGELFF. The CDR3 bases are TGCGCCAGCAGCCACAGGGGGCGCGTCGGGGAGCTGTTTTTT.

The chain has TRBV5-1 and TRBJ2-1, with D possibly TRBD2 on 5 matching bases. Germline CDR1 and CDR2: SGHRS and YFSETQ. This CDR3 is 15 amino acids long. V lost 4 bases and J lost 3, with 14 bases in between. The CDR3 reads CASSGPGLSYNEQFF. The CDR3 DNA reads as TGCGCCAGCAGCGGCCCCGGACTTAGCTACAATGAGCAGTTCTTC.